A selection of T cell receptor beta chains follows, all from one sample in a study of T cell responses to AZD1222 COVID-19 vaccine. Assay: immunoSEQ multiplex PCR; the TCRdb copy retains only in-frame clones and omits some. Altogether 130,000 to 150,000 clones are present, 90% being singletons, with the ten largest covering around 3.6%. The sequenced sample was peripheral blood, obtained on day 0 of AZD1222 vaccination. All receptors come from an adult in good health. Each CDR3 is given with its conserved first and last residue. A D gene is named only where the DNA matches it firmly. Only some rows state a clone size, as once, few, many or a class for expanded clones.

TRBD1 TRBJ1-4 . 16 TRBV7-2 TGTGCCAGCAGCTTACTACTCGGGACAGCTAATGAAAAACTGTTTTTT CASSLLLGTANEKLFF
. TRBJ2-4 . 14 TRBV28 TGTGCCAGCAGTTTAGTAGGGGCCCGGAGCATTCAGTACTTC CASSLVGARSIQYF
. TRBJ1-2 . 13 TRBV6-5 TGTGCCAGCAGATACAGGGAAAGTAGAGGCTACACCTTC CASRYRESRGYTF
. TRBJ1-1 . 13 TRBV2 TGTGCCAGCAGCGCTAACGGGTTTGGTGAAGCTTTCTTT CASSANGFGEAFF
. TRBJ1-2 . 14 TRBV7-8 TGTGCCAGCAGCTTATTTGAGGACAGAGGTGGCTACACCTTC CASSLFEDRGGYTF
TRBD2 TRBJ2-3 . 16 TRBV19 TGTGCCAGTAGTATGGGGAGGGACCCTGGCACAGATACGCAGTATTTT CASSMGRDPGTDTQYF
TRBD1 TRBJ2-7 few 13 TRBV2 TGTGCCAGCAGTGAAGGGACAGGCTACGAGCAGTACTTC CASSEGTGYEQYF
. TRBJ1-1 once 13 TRBV3-1/TRBV3-2 TGTGCCAGCAGCTTTCGGTCCGTGGGGGAAGCTTTCTTT CASSFRSVGEAFF
. TRBJ2-4 . 13 TRBV4-1 TGCGCCAGCAGCCAAGACAGTTATCAGATTCAGTACTTC CASSQDSYQIQYF
. TRBJ1-1 . 14 TRBV5-4 TGTGCCAGCAGCTTTCGGGGGGGCGCGACTGAAGCTTTCTTT CASSFRGGATEAFF
. TRBJ2-5 . 11 TRBV3-1/TRBV3-2 TGTGCCAGCAGCCAAGCCGAGACCCAGTACTTC CASSQAETQYF
. TRBJ1-1 . 12 TRBV5-4 TGTGCCAGCAGCTTAAACCGAGAAGGGGCTTTCTTT CASSLNREGAFF
TRBD1 TRBJ1-1 . 16 TRBV3-1/TRBV3-2 TGTGCCAGCAGCCAAGACTCAAAGACAGGGTCCACTGAAGCTTTCTTT CASSQDSKTGSTEAFF
. TRBJ2-5 . 14 TRBV3-1/TRBV3-2 TGTGCCAGCAGCCAACAGGGGGGCTGGGAGACCCAGTACTTC CASSQQGGWETQYF
. TRBJ2-7 . 12 TRBV6-1 TGTGCCAGCAGTGAGTCCGCCTACGAGCAGTACTTC CASSESAYEQYF
TRBD1 TRBJ2-1 . 16 TRBV9 TGTGCCAGCAGCGTAGGAGTCCGGGACAGATCCGATGAGCAGTTCTTC CASSVGVRDRSDEQFF
TRBD1 TRBJ1-5 . 16 TRBV7-9 TGTGCCAGCAGCCTCGGGGCAGGGGGCAGCAATCAGCCCCAGCATTTT CASSLGAGGSNQPQHF
. TRBJ2-5 once 12 TRBV5-1 TGCGCCAGCAGCTTGGCGATGGAGACCCAGTACTTC CASSLAMETQYF
. TRBJ1-5 . 13 TRBV9 TGTGCCAGCAGCGTAGGGGCAGCCACCCCCCAGCATTTT CASSVGAATPQHF
. TRBJ2-5 . 13 TRBV30 TGTGCCTGGAGTGTCCGGGGTCTAGAGACCCAGTACTTC CAWSVRGLETQYF
. TRBJ1-6 . 16 TRBV7-2 TGTGCCAGCAGCCAGGAGGGCAGGGTGGGCAATTCACCCCTCCACTTT CASSQEGRVGNSPLHF
. TRBJ2-7 . 14 TRBV24-1 TGTGCCACCAGTGATCTCCCTCCCTCCTCCGAGCAGTACTTC CATSDLPPSSEQYF
TRBD1 TRBJ2-7 . 15 TRBV7-9 TGTGCCAGCAGCACATGGACAGGGGGCTCCTACGAGCAGTACTTC CASSTWTGGSYEQYF